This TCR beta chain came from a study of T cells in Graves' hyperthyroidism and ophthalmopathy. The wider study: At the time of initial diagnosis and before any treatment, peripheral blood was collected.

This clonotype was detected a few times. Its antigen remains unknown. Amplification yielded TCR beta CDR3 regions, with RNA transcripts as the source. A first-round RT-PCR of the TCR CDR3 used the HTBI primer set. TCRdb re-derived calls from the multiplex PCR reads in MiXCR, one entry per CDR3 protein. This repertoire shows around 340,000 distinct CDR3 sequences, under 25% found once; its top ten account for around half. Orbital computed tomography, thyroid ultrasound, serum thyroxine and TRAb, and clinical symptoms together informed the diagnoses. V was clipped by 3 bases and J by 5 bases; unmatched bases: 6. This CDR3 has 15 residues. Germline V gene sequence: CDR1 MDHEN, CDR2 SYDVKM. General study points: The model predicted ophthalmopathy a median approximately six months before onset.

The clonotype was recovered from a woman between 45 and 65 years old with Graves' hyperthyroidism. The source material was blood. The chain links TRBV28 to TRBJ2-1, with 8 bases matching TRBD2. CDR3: CASSFSGRIHNEQFF. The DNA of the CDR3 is TGTGCCAGCAGTTTCAGCGGGAGAATCCACAATGAGCAGTTCTTC. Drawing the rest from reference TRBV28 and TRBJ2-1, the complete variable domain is DVKVTQSSRYLVKRTGEKVFLECVQDMDHENMFWYRQDPGLGLRLIYFSYDVKMKEKGDIPEGYSVSREKKERFSLILESASTNQTSMYLCASSFSGRIHNEQFFGPGTRLTVL.